The T cell receptor beta chain described here comes from a study of response to subunit inactivated influenza vaccine. One entry per CDR3 protein, called by TCRdb with MiXCR from the RT-PCR reads. Of around 570,000 distinct CDR3 sequences in the sample, about 10% were seen once. Per germline, CDR1 DFQATT and CDR2 SNEGSKA (reference sequence). V lost 6 bases to trimming and J lost 8 bases; unmatched junction nucleotides: 7. This CDR3 comprises 13 residues. These records were also assigned to another study, of T cells expressing NK-cell markers. That paper states: The TCR beta cDNA came from 5'RACE template switching with UMIs.

This material consisted of PBMCs from blood, taken on the day of vaccination. V and J are TRBV20-1 and TRBJ1-4; 9 bases match TRBD1. The source of this sequence is a man over 45 who received an inactivated influenza vaccine. CDR3 coding DNA: TGCAGTGCCCGAACAGGGGGCAGGGAAAAACTGTTTTTT. It is translated as CSARTGGREKLFF.